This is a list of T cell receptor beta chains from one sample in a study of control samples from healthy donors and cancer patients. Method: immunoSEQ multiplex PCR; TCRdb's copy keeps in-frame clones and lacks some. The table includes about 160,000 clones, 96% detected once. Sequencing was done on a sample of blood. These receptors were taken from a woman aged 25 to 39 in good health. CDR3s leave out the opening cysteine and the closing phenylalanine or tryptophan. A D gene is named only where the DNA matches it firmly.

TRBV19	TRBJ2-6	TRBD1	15	ASRGAGGRSGANVLT
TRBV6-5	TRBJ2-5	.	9	ASTGAETQY
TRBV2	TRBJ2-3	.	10	ATRDRTDTQY
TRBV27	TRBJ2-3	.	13	ASTPARGLADTQY
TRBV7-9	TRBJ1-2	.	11	ASSSGSKGGYT
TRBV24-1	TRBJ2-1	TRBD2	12	ATSDPRLAAEQF
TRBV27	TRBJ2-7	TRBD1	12	ASSWGQGPYEQY
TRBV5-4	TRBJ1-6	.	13	ASSLRHSYNSPLH
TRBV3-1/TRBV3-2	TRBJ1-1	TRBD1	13	ASSSSGTGNTEAF
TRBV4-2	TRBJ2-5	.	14	ASSQAPQGGGETQY
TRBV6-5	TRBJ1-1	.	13	ASSYLSQGGTEAF
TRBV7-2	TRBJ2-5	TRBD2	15	ASSLAREAGVQETQY
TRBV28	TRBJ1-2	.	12	ASSLFGTTYGYT
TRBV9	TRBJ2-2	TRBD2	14	ASSPSGAGGHGELF
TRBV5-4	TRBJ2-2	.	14	ASSQRVWGNTGELF
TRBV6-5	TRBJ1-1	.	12	ASSLYMSDTEAF
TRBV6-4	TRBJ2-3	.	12	ASSDRASTDTQY
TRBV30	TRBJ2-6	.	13	AWSVTGYGANVLT
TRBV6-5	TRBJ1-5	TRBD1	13	ASSYNRGSNQPQH
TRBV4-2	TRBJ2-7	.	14	ASSQEEGAIGYEQY
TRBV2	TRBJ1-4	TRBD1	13	ASVDIGQGLEKLF
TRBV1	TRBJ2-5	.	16	TSSQDREAYLQVETQY
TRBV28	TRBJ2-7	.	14	ASKKFFGTETYEQY
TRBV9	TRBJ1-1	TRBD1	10	ASSSTGGEAF
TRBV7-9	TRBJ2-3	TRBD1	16	ASSRGQGALEQSDTQY
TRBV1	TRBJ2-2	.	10	TSSPKPGELF
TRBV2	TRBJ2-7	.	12	ASSEQQGNYEQY
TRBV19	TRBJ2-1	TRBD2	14	ASSPARQRGSNEQF
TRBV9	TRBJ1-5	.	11	ASSPSGRQPQH
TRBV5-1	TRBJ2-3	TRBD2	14	ASSSGLANPTDTQY
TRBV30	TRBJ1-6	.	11	AWSRGNNSPLH
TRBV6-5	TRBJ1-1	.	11	ASSRREDTEAF
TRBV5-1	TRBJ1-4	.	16	ASSFRGGPLATNEKLF
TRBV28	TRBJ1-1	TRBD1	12	ASSRDSLRIEAF
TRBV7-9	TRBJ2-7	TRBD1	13	ASSVTGTGFYEQY
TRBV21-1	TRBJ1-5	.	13	ASSKVGGGGQPQH
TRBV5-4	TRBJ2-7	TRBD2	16	ASSSNRTSGTRSYEQY
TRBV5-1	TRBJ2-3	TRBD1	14	ASSSGQGLGTDTQY
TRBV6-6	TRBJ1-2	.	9	ASTYSYGYT
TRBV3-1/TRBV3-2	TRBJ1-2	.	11	ASSYRENYGYT
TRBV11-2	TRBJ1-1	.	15	ASSLALQVEGITEAF
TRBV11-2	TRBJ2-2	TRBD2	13	ASSLEGLETGELF
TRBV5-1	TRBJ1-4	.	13	ASSRGGREVEKLF
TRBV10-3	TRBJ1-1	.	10	AISGRGTEAF
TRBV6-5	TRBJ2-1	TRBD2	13	ASRSTSGRGGEQF
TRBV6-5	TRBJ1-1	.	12	ASTWDTSNTEAF
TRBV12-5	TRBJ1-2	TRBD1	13	ASGYHRGRLYGYT
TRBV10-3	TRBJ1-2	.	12	AISDQALGYGYT
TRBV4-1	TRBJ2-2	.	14	ASSQRQELNTGELF
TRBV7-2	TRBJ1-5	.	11	ASSLGRVRPQH
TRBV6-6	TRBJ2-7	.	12	ASSYGQVTYEQY
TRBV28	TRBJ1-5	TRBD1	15	ASSYRTGAIRNQPQH
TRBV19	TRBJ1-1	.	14	ASSMSGPTMNTEAF
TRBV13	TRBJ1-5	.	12	ASSTRTGNQPQH
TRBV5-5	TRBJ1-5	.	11	ASSLEGSQPQH